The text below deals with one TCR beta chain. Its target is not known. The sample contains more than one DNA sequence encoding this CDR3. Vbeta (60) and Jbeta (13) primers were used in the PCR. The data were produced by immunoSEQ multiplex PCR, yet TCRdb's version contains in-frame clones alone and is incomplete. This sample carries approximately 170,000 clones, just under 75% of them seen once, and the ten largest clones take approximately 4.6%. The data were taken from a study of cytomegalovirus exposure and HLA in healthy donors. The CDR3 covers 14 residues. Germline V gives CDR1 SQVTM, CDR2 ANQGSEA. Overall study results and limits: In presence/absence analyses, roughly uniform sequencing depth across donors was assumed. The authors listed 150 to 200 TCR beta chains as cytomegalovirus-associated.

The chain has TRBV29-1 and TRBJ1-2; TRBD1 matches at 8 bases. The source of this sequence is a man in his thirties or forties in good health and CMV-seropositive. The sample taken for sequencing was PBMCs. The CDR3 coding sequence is TGCATAACTGAGGGGGCAGGGGGCGACTATGGCTACACCTTC. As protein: CITEGAGGDYGYTF.